This entry lists 21 T cell receptor beta chains sequenced from one sample in a study of blood T cell repertoires in COVID-19. Here immunoSEQ multiplex PCR was the method, and the copy in TCRdb shows in-frame clones only, minus some. The data contain roughly 14,000 clones, around 73% of them singletons. Specimen: peripheral blood. The receptor source for this set is a man aged 65 to 85 with acute or convalescent COVID-19.

About this clone itself: Other DNA sequences of this sample code for an identical CDR3. This chain uses TRBV20-1 with TRBJ1-2; D possibly corresponds to TRBD1 (5 bases). There are 11 residues in the CDR3. Trimming took 5 bases from V and 4 from J, leaving 8 bases between them. Germline CDR1 reads DFQATT; CDR2 reads SNEGSKA (reference sequence). In DNA, the CDR3 is TGCAGTGCTCCGGGGGTCTATGGCTACACCTTC. The encoded protein is CSAPGVYGYTF.

In DNA, the CDR3 is TGTGCCAGCAGCTTAGCCAGGGGCCGTGTGGGCGGAAACACCATATATTTT. This encodes CASSLARGRVGGNTIYF. V gene TRBV7-2 combines with J gene TRBJ1-3, with D maybe TRBD1 (6 bases). The CDR3 totals 17 residues. V was trimmed by 0 bases and J by 4 bases, leaving 16 bases between them. CDR1 SGHTA and CDR2 FQGNSA come from the germline V gene.

The chain is built from TRBV5-1 and TRBJ1-5; D is unresolved. Trimming removed 4 bases from V and 0 bases from J, with 11 bases in between. Per the germline V gene, CDR1 is SGHRS and CDR2 is YFSETQ. The CDR3 contains 15 residues. In DNA, the CDR3 is TGCGCCAGCAGCATTGACAACAATAGCAATCAGCCCCAGCATTTT. It is translated as CASSIDNNSNQPQHF.

The rearrangement uses TRBV7-2 and TRBJ1-1; D may be TRBD1 (5 bases). V lost 1 base and J 1 base, leaving 10 bases between the germline ends. The CDR3 length is 15 residues. Germline assignment: CDR1 SGHTA and CDR2 FQGNSA. The CDR3 here is CASSLGGVQNTEAFF. CDR3 coding DNA: TGTGCCAGCAGCTTAGGGGGGGTCCAGAACACTGAAGCTTTCTTT.

The rearrangement links TRBV19 to TRBJ1-2; TRBD1 aligns across 7 bases. Germline lookup yields CDR1 LNHDA and CDR2 SQIVND (reference sequence). CDR3 length equals 14 residues. After removal of 5 bases from V and 5 bases from J, the junction contained 8 bases not matched to a gene. Here the CDR3 reads CASSSPGQMYGYTF. The CDR3 DNA reads TGTGCCAGTAGTTCCCCGGGACAGATGTATGGCTACACCTTC. The entire variable domain, with the rest obtained from reference TRBV19 and TRBJ1-2, is as follows: DGGITQSPKYLFRKEGQNVTLSCEQNLNHDAMYWYRQDPGQGLRLIYYSQIVNDFQKGDIAEGYSVSREKKESFPLTVTSAQKNPTAFYLCASSSPGQMYGYTFGSGTRLTVV.

The sample holds a few counts of this clone. The V gene is TRBV10-3, the J gene TRBJ1-3, with TRBD1 identical over 9 bases. V shed 4 bases, J shed 2 bases, and the junction held 3 bases outside the gene matches. This CDR3 is 15 amino acids long. Germline V gene data show CDR1 as ENHRY and CDR2 as SYGVKD. The CDR3: CAISGTGGTGNTIYF. The CDR3 nucleotides read TGTGCCATCAGTGGAACAGGGGGCACTGGAAACACCATATATTTT.

This rearrangement joins TRBV18 to TRBJ2-2; TRBD1 aligns across 9 bases. The V segment lost 3 bases and the J segment 4 bases; nucleotides outside the gene matches: 6. From germline, CDR1 is KGHSH and CDR2 LQKENI. The CDR3 sequence is 16 residues long. For the CDR3, the DNA is TGTGCCAGCTCACCCTCGACAGGGGGGAGCACCGGGGAGCTGTTTTTT. As protein: CASSPSTGGSTGELFF.

This sequence joins TRBV7-2 and TRBJ2-1, with 13 positions matching TRBD2. The CDR3 consists of 16 residues. Germline assignment: CDR1 SGHTA and CDR2 FQGNSA. With 5 bases clipped from V and 15 bases from J, the junction kept 16 bases outside the gene matches. The CDR3 nucleotides read TGTGCCAGCAGCCCAGATCTACTAGCGGGGGGGCCCTTCTTGTTCTTC. This translates into CASSPDLLAGGPFLFF.

The chain carries TRBV30 and TRBJ1-6; TRBD1 matches at 7 bases. CDR3 length: 15 amino acids. Germline assignment: CDR1 GTSNPN and CDR2 SVGIG (reference sequence). With 2 bases clipped from V and 4 bases from J, the junction kept 5 bases outside the gene matches. CDR3 protein: CAWSIPGQYNSPLHF. In nucleotides, the CDR3 is TGTGCCTGGAGTATTCCGGGACAGTATAATTCACCCCTCCACTTT.

V gene TRBV6-5 combines with J gene TRBJ1-5; 10 bases are shared with TRBD1. Trimming took 4 bases from V and 7 from J; bases not matched to a gene: 4. The CDR3 length is 14 residues. CDR1 and CDR2 (germline): MNHEY, SVGAGI. DNA of the CDR3: TGTGCCAGCAGTTGGACAGGGGGGGACCAGCCCCAGCATTTT. Its translation is CASSWTGGDQPQHF.

V is TRBV7-2 and J is TRBJ1-1, with D tentatively TRBD1 (6 bases). The CDR3 length is 13 residues. Germline CDR1 reads SGHTA; CDR2 reads FQGNSA. Trimming took 1 base from V and 4 from J, leaving 7 bases between them. In DNA form, the CDR3 reads TGTGCCAGCAGCTTAGGGGGGCGCACTGAAGCTTTCTTT. Its translation: CASSLGGRTEAFF.

This chain connects TRBV28 to TRBJ2-1; TRBD2 is a possible D gene (7 bases). The CDR3 spans 14 residues. V was clipped by 7 bases and J by 4 bases, with 14 bases between them. CDR1 MDHEN and CDR2 SYDVKM come from the germline V gene. CDR3 DNA: TGTGCCAGCATTGGGGGGGGGCTGTACAATGAGCAGTTCTTC. Translation: CASIGGGLYNEQFF.

This chain joins TRBV3-1 (or the pseudogene TRBV3-2) and TRBJ2-1; maybe TRBD1 (6 bases). CDR3 length: 15 residues. V was pared by 2 bases and J by 4 bases, with 12 bases between. In germline, CDR1 is LGHDT, CDR2 YNNKEL (reference sequence). CDR3 in DNA: TGTGCCAGCAGCCAATCTGGGACACAGTACAATGAGCAGTTCTTC. Translation: CASSQSGTQYNEQFF.

The rearrangement uses TRBV12-3 or TRBV12-4 and TRBJ1-6; D may be TRBD1 (5 bases). The V and J ends lost 6 bases and 7 bases respectively, with 10 bases between them. CDR3 length equals 13 residues. CDR3 protein: CASRVRENSPLHF. CDR3 DNA sequence: TGTGCCAGCAGGGTCAGGGAAAATTCACCCCTCCACTTT.

This chain uses TRBV2 with TRBJ1-1, with TRBD1 as a possible D gene (5 bases). The V gene's germline CDR1 is SNHLY and CDR2 FYNNEI. Trimming shortened V by 7 bases and J by 5 bases, and 14 bases separated the two germline ends. The CDR3 is 13 amino acids. The CDR3 nucleotides are TGTGCCAGCAAAGAGACAGTCCTGACTGAAGCTTTCTTT. This encodes CASKETVLTEAFF. Full variable domain (rest looked up from reference TRBV2 and TRBJ1-1): EPEVTQTPSHQVTQMGQEVILRCVPISNHLYFYWYRQILGQKVEFLVSFYNNEISEKSEIFDDQFSVERPDGSNFTLKIRSTKLEDSAMYFCASKETVLTEAFFGQGTRLTVV.

This clone was seen just once. The chain is built from TRBV2 and TRBJ1-5, with D possibly matching TRBD1 (5 bases). Trimming cost V 4 bases and J 3 bases, with 13 bases left between them. The CDR3 totals 15 residues. CDR1 SNHLY and CDR2 FYNNEI come from the germline V gene. CDR3 DNA sequence: TGTGCCAGCAGTGCCCAGGGTGGGTTCAATCAGCCCCAGCATTTT. Protein product: CASSAQGGFNQPQHF.

The gene calls are TRBV11-2 and TRBJ2-3; 9 bases fit TRBD2. CDR1 and CDR2 from the germline V gene are SGHAT and FQNNGV. Losses at the gene ends were 0 bases for V and 3 bases for J; bases not matched to a gene: 10. This CDR3 is 18 amino acids long. The CDR3 sequence: CASSLDQRAGGFTDTQYF. The CDR3 DNA follows: TGTGCCAGCAGCTTAGATCAGCGAGCGGGAGGATTTACAGATACGCAGTATTTT.

The V call is TRBV4-2, the J call TRBJ1-1, with D uncertain. CDR1 and CDR2 from the germline V gene are LGHNA and YNFKEQ. This CDR3 region has 14 residues. Trimming removed 4 bases at V and 5 bases at J, with 14 bases between. The DNA for the CDR3 is TGTGCCAGCAGCCCTCAACATGGAGAGACTGAAGCTTTCTTT. This sequence encodes CASSPQHGETEAFF.

This clone was detected only a few times. The chain uses TRBV11-1 and TRBJ2-1; the D gene is possibly TRBD1 (6 bases). This CDR3 has 16 residues. V lost 3 bases and J 0 bases, leaving 12 bases between the germline ends. Germline CDR1 is SGHAT and CDR2 is FQDESV (reference sequence). The CDR3 sequence: CASSLRWTVSYNEQFF. CDR3 coding DNA: TGTGCCAGCAGCTTGCGATGGACAGTCTCCTACAATGAGCAGTTCTTC.

V gene TRBV5-4 combines with J gene TRBJ1-1; D ambiguous. The germline V gene has CDR1 SGHNT and CDR2 YYREEE (reference sequence). V shed 3 bases and J shed 1 base, with 16 bases lying between them. CDR3 length: 16 amino acids. CDR3 loop: CASSSSLSRQNTEAFF. CDR3 sequence (DNA): TGTGCCAGCAGCTCGTCCTTATCCCGACAGAACACTGAAGCTTTCTTT.

The chain employs TRBV11-2 and TRBJ2-5; the D is unclear. This CDR3 is built from 12 residues. The V gene's germline CDR1 is SGHAT and CDR2 FQNNGV. With 2 bases removed from V and 5 bases from J, the gap between germline ends came to 6 bases. The CDR3 loop is CASSLNSETQYF. CDR3 coding DNA: TGTGCCAGCAGCTTAAATAGTGAGACCCAGTACTTC.